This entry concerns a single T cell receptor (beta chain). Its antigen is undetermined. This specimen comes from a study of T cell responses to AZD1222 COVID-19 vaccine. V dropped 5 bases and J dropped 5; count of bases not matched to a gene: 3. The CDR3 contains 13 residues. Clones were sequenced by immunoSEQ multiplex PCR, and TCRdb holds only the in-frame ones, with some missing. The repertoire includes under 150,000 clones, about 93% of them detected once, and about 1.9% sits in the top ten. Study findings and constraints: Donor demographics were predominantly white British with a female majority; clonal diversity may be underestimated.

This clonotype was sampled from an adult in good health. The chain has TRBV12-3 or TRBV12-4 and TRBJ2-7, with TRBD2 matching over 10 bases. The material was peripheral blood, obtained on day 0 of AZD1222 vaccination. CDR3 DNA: TGTGCCAGCAGTGAGCGGGGGGGAGACGAGCAGTACTTC. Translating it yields CASSERGGDEQYF.